The 6 T cell receptor beta chains listed next were all sequenced from one sample in a study of T cells after yellow fever vaccination. TCRdb processed the 5' RACE reads anew with MiXCR; each CDR3 protein has one entry. This table has just over 250,000 distinct CDR3 sequences, around 4.9% appearing once. The material sequenced was CD4+ T cells sorted from PBMCs, taken on the day of the yellow fever booster vaccination. These receptor sequences come from a man aged 18 to 30 who received the YFV17D yellow fever vaccine.

This clonotype was counted ten times or more. As DNA, the CDR3 is TGCGCCAGCAGTACGAGGGTTGGACACGATGAGCAGTTCTTC. The encoded protein is CASSTRVGHDEQFF. The chain recombines TRBV4-3 with TRBJ2-1; D is tentatively TRBD1 or TRBD2 (5 bases each). Trimming cost V 6 bases and J 8 bases, with 17 bases left between them. The CDR3 totals 14 residues. CDR1 and CDR2 from the germline V gene are LGHNA and YSLEER.

This clonotype has a handful of counts. The chain has TRBV5-1 and TRBJ1-4; a weak D match, TRBD1 (5 bases). The CDR3 totals 16 residues. Trimming shortened V by 4 bases and J by 4 bases, and 17 bases separated the two germline ends. CDR1 and CDR2 (germline): SGHRS, YFSETQ. The DNA for the CDR3 is TGCGCCAGCAGCAAACAGACGGGGCAGGGTAATGAAAAACTGTTTTTT. Translated: CASSKQTGQGNEKLFF.

This clonotype was counted ten times or more. The V call is TRBV20-1, the J call TRBJ1-1, with D possibly TRBD1 on 6 matching bases. The germline V gene encodes CDR1 DFQATT and CDR2 SNEGSKA (reference sequence). The CDR3 is made up of 14 amino acids. Trimming pared 6 bases from V and 1 base from J, leaving 15 bases between. In DNA form, the CDR3 reads TGCAGTGCCCCACCGGGACATTGGAACACTGAAGCTTTCTTT. Its translation is CSAPPGHWNTEAFF.

This clonotype was seen only a few times. The chain uses TRBV18 and TRBJ1-1; no clear D. The CDR3 is made up of 13 amino acids. Germline CDR1 KGHSH, CDR2 LQKENI. Trimming cost V 4 bases and J 6 bases, with 12 bases left between them. Written as DNA, the CDR3 is TGTGCCAGCTCACTGGTCCGGAAGCCTGAAGCTTTCTTT. This translates into CASSLVRKPEAFF.

The chain couples TRBV9 to TRBJ2-6, with 7 positions matching TRBD1. Germline values: CDR1 SGDLS, CDR2 YYNGEE. There are 21 residues in the CDR3. J gave up 0 bases and V 0 bases, and 15 bases lay outside the gene matches. The CDR3 sequence is CASSVATGQTVPDSGANVLTF. The CDR3 DNA sequence: TGTGCCAGCAGCGTAGCTACGGGACAGACAGTACCAGACTCTGGGGCCAACGTCCTGACTTTC.

This clonotype has just a few counts. V and J are TRBV25-1 and TRBJ1-5; a weak D match, TRBD1 (5 bases). The V end lost 2 bases, the J end lost 0 bases, and 14 bases lay between the germline ends. This CDR3 comprises 17 residues. Germline V gene lookup returns CDR1 MGHDK and CDR2 SYGVNS. The CDR3 sequence: CASSEQEQVYSNQPQHF. The CDR3 DNA is TGTGCCAGCAGTGAACAGGAACAGGTTTATAGCAATCAGCCCCAGCATTTT.